This T cell receptor beta chain was sequenced during a study of shared clonotypes between healthy human individuals. Whole-study results and caveats: Richness estimates generally favored naive over memory subsets.

CD4+ cells underwent separation, giving CD45RA+ naive and CD45RA-negative memory subsets. Method: immunoSEQ multiplex PCR; TCRdb's copy keeps in-frame clones and lacks some. This sample has 950,000 to 1,100,000 clones, with 75% to 85% found just once. Comments on this clone: Its cognate antigen is unknown.

Sequenced material: memory CD4+ T cells from PBMCs. Subset given: CD45RA-negative fraction. This TCR was sampled from a man between 18 and 35 years old in good health. Some clones in this sample may be carry-over from other donors' samples.

CDR3 region: CASSEGQLTGELFF. The CDR3 DNA follows: TGTGCCAGCAGTGAAGGTCAGCTCACCGGGGAGCTGTTTTTT. The chain joins TRBV6-1 to TRBJ2-2; D ambiguous. Trimming took off 1 base at V and 4 bases at J, with 7 bases between the two ends. The germline CDR1 and CDR2 sequences are MNHNS and SASEGT. This CDR3 is 14 amino acids long.